What follows describes a single T cell receptor (beta chain). This clonotype was detected many times. Its antigen remains unidentified. The sample holds no much larger clone one base away, and base qualities are not on file. Cut back by 4 bases and 6 bases, the V and J ends lie 18 bases apart. The CDR3 numbers 16 residues from cysteine through phenylalanine. CDR3 DNA is the only sequence kept; it has 48 bases, read in frame from the first base. The germline V gene (reference sequence) yields SEHNR for CDR1 and FQNEAQ for CDR2. This sample stems from a study. Instrument used: Illumina MiSeq. TCRdb ran its own pipeline on the public reads, namely fastp trimming at Q25 and MiXCR clone calling, and kept in-frame beta chains. Entries that share a CDR3 protein sequence are merged under the most common genes and DNA. The sample profile shows 5,800 or so distinct CDR3 sequences; about 9.2% of them were found once. Roughly 5.4% of the sample goes to the ten largest clones.

This chain joins TRBV7-9 to TRBJ1-4; TRBD1 is perhaps the D gene, given 6 matching bases. The sequence was collected from a human donor with rheumatoid arthritis. Sequenced: CD4+ T cells from synovial fluid. The DNA sequence is as follows: TGTGCCAGCAGCTGGGAGGCTCGGACAGACGATGAAAAACTGTTTTTT. Translated, it gives CASSWEARTDDEKLFF.